Listed below are T cell receptor beta chains from one sample, sequenced in a study of blood T cell repertoires in COVID-19. Produced via immunoSEQ multiplex PCR; TCRdb's table is partial and in-frame only. The profile shows 200,000 to 250,000 clones, around 86% of them singletons. Material: peripheral blood. Receptors originate from a woman aged 25 to 39 who had recovered from COVID-19. Both conserved end residues are part of each CDR3. D genes are given only for firm matches. The size of a clone is reported for some rows only, either as once, few or many, or as a class for expanded clones.

>TRBV6-4|-|TRBJ2-6|TRBD2
CASSPGGGKAGANVLTF
TGTGCCAGCAGTCCCGGGGGGGGGAAAGCTGGGGCCAACGTCCTGACTTTC
>TRBV7-9|-|TRBJ2-2|-
CASSSSLGLNTGELFF
TGTGCCAGCAGCTCATCTCTAGGCCTGAACACCGGGGAGCTGTTTTTT
>TRBV9|few|TRBJ1-4|-
CASSVGAEFDEKLFF
TGTGCCAGCAGCGTAGGGGCAGAATTTGATGAAAAACTGTTTTTT
>TRBV2|-|TRBJ1-2|TRBD1
CASSKQGAEGYTF
TGTGCCAGCAGTAAACAGGGGGCGGAAGGCTACACCTTC
>TRBV7-8|-|TRBJ2-7|TRBD1
CASSSFNLTGSSYEQYF
TGTGCCAGCAGCTCCTTTAATTTGACAGGGAGCTCCTACGAGCAGTACTTC
>TRBV5-7|-|TRBJ1-4|TRBD1
CARLQGGYNEKLFF
TGTGCCCGGCTCCAGGGGGGCTATAATGAAAAACTGTTTTTT
>TRBV27|-|TRBJ2-3|-
CASSSLALSTDTQYF
TGTGCCAGCAGTTCGCTAGCGCTCAGCACAGATACGCAGTATTTT
>TRBV10-3|-|TRBJ2-1|-
CAISLDSPSSYNEQFF
TGTGCCATCAGTCTCGACTCCCCCAGCTCCTACAATGAGCAGTTCTTC
>TRBV7-2|-|TRBJ2-3|TRBD2
CASSLGLASTDTQYF
TGTGCCAGCAGCTTAGGACTAGCCAGCACAGATACGCAGTATTTT
>TRBV5-1|-|TRBJ2-6|TRBD2
CASSNSGGASGANVLTF
TGCGCCAGCAGTAATAGCGGGGGGGCCTCTGGGGCCAACGTCCTGACTTTC
>TRBV6-5|-|TRBJ2-1|-
CASRGGIEQFF
TGTGCCAGCAGGGGGGGTATTGAGCAGTTCTTC
>TRBV11-2|-|TRBJ2-5|TRBD1
CASSRQGWETQYF
TGTGCCAGCAGCAGACAGGGATGGGAGACCCAGTACTTC
>TRBV6-5|-|TRBJ2-1|TRBD1
CASSYPGTGKINEQFF
TGTGCCAGCAGTTACCCCGGGACAGGGAAAATCAATGAGCAGTTCTTC
>TRBV20-1|-|TRBJ2-1|-
CSAFDSEQFF
TGCAGTGCTTTTGACAGTGAGCAGTTCTTC
>TRBV14|-|TRBJ1-5|-
CASSHDSIYSNQPQHF
TGTGCCAGCAGCCACGACAGTATTTATAGCAATCAGCCCCAGCATTTT
>TRBV18|few|TRBJ1-4|TRBD1
CASSSSSTGDNEKLFF
TGTGCCAGCTCCTCCAGTTCGACAGGGGATAATGAAAAACTGTTTTTT
>TRBV2|few|TRBJ2-7|TRBD1
CASRGQGTNEQYF
TGTGCCAGCAGGGGACAGGGGACGAATGAGCAGTACTTC
>TRBV18|-|TRBJ2-1|TRBD1
CASSDGQGPRQFF
TGTGCCAGCTCCGACGGACAGGGACCTAGGCAGTTCTTC
>TRBV6-5|-|TRBJ2-2|-
CASSSETYTGELFF
TGTGCCAGCAGTTCGGAGACGTACACCGGGGAGCTGTTTTTT
>TRBV27|-|TRBJ1-2|TRBD1
CASSLSRLQGTYGYTF
TGTGCCAGCAGTTTATCTCGATTACAGGGGACCTATGGCTACACCTTC
>TRBV10-1|-|TRBJ1-5|-
CASNRGLPGVQPQHF
TGCGCCAGCAATAGGGGACTCCCGGGGGTTCAGCCCCAGCATTTT
>TRBV7-2|-|TRBJ2-7|-
CASSLLRSEQYF
TGTGCCAGCAGCTTATTGAGGAGCGAGCAGTACTTC
>TRBV6-1|-|TRBJ2-3|TRBD2
CASSDRRGATDTQYF
TGTGCCAGCAGTGATCGGCGGGGGGCCACAGATACGCAGTATTTT
>TRBV7-9|-|TRBJ2-7|TRBD2
CASSPRLAGPYEQYF
TGTGCCAGCAGCCCCCGACTAGCGGGGCCCTACGAGCAGTACTTC
>TRBV6-5|-|TRBJ2-1|TRBD2
CASSPPGGAYNEQFF
TGTGCCAGCAGTCCCCCCGGGGGGGCGTACAATGAGCAGTTCTTC
>TRBV16|-|TRBJ2-2|TRBD2
CASSQLPAGGPNTGELFF
TGTGCCAGCAGCCAATTGCCAGCGGGGGGGCCGAACACCGGGGAGCTGTTTTTT
>TRBV28|-|TRBJ1-2|TRBD1
CASSSRQGGYTF
TGTGCCAGCAGCTCGAGACAGGGTGGCTACACCTTC
>TRBV3-1/TRBV3-2|-|TRBJ2-1|TRBD2
CASSQTSGGPYNEQFF
TGTGCCAGCAGCCAAACTAGCGGGGGACCATACAATGAGCAGTTCTTC
>TRBV7-3|-|TRBJ2-3|-
CASSFAPGQSTDTQYF
TGTGCCAGCAGCTTTGCTCCGGGACAAAGCACAGATACGCAGTATTTT
>TRBV2|once|TRBJ2-7|TRBD1
CASREGQGPLYEQYF
TGTGCCAGCAGAGAGGGACAGGGGCCCCTCTACGAGCAGTACTTC
>TRBV5-1|-|TRBJ1-6|-
CASSLVGRAPHSPLHF
TGCGCCAGCAGCTTGGTGGGGAGGGCTCCCCATTCACCCCTCCACTTT
>TRBV29-1|-|TRBJ1-1|-
CSVAGFTTEAFF
TGCAGCGTTGCTGGCTTTACCACTGAAGCTTTCTTT
>TRBV2|once|TRBJ2-3|TRBD1
CATDGDRATDTQYF
TGTGCCACCGACGGGGACAGGGCCACAGATACGCAGTATTTT
>TRBV11-2|-|TRBJ2-2|-
CASSPGVGTGELFF
TGTGCCAGCAGCCCAGGGGTGGGGACCGGGGAGCTGTTTTTT
>TRBV18|-|TRBJ1-2|-
CASSVAQLGYTF
TGTGCCAGCTCGGTGGCACAGCTTGGCTACACCTTC
>TRBV5-6|-|TRBJ2-2|-
CASSLRTAGGVTGELFF
TGTGCCAGCAGCTTAAGGACCGCTGGAGGGGTCACCGGGGAGCTGTTTTTT
>TRBV6-2/TRBV6-3|-|TRBJ1-5|TRBD1
CASSLDRVQPQHF
TGTGCCAGCAGCCTCGACAGGGTTCAGCCCCAGCATTTT
>TRBV7-9|-|TRBJ2-3|TRBD2
CALARLANTGDTQYF
TGTGCCCTTGCCCGACTAGCGAACACGGGAGATACGCAGTATTTT
>TRBV27|-|TRBJ1-6|-
CASSLFNVEGWSSPLHF
TGTGCCAGCAGTTTATTCAACGTAGAGGGTTGGAGTTCACCCCTCCACTTT
>TRBV19|-|TRBJ1-2|-
CASSIMENYGYTF
TGTGCCAGTAGTATTATGGAGAACTATGGCTACACCTTC
>TRBV3-1/TRBV3-2|-|TRBJ1-4|-
CASSPPEEPTNEKLFF
TGTGCCAGCAGCCCACCGGAGGAACCAACTAATGAAAAACTGTTTTTT
>TRBV11-2|-|TRBJ1-5|TRBD1
CASSFGTGGGQPQHF
TGTGCCAGCAGCTTCGGGACAGGGGGCGGTCAGCCCCAGCATTTT
>TRBV28|-|TRBJ2-3|TRBD2
CASTREASGGPVADTQYF
TGTGCCAGCACCCGAGAGGCTAGCGGGGGCCCCGTAGCAGATACGCAGTATTTT
>TRBV6-5|-|TRBJ1-4|-
CASRQGVYEKLFF
TGTGCCAGCAGACAGGGAGTCTACGAAAAACTGTTTTTT
>TRBV5-6|-|TRBJ1-4|-
CASSFVTSNEKLFF
TGTGCCAGCAGCTTCGTGACATCTAATGAAAAACTGTTTTTT
>TRBV7-9|-|TRBJ2-1|TRBD2
CASSLAGGLYNEQFF
TGTGCCAGCAGCCTAGCGGGGGGGCTCTACAATGAGCAGTTCTTC
>TRBV30|-|TRBJ1-6|-
CAWSVLEGSYSPLHF
TGTGCCTGGAGTGTACTAGAGGGCAGTTATTCACCCCTCCACTTT
>TRBV6-2/TRBV6-3|-|TRBJ1-6|-
CASSYGDGSSYNSPLHF
TGTGCCAGCAGTTATGGGGACGGGAGCTCCTATAATTCACCCCTCCACTTT
>TRBV12-3/TRBV12-4|-|TRBJ1-2|-
CATSGRNYGYTF
TGTGCCACCTCTGGCCGAAACTATGGCTACACCTTC